Following are 25 T cell receptor beta chains from one sample sequenced in a study of blood T cell repertoires in COVID-19. Clones were read by immunoSEQ multiplex PCR, and TCRdb kept only the in-frame ones, dropping some. The sample yields 250,000 to 350,000 clones, around 87% seen once. Material for sequencing was PBMCs or T cells enriched from blood (not recorded which). These receptors came from a woman under 30 with acute COVID-19.

Only a few counts were recorded for this clone. The chain couples TRBV5-6 to TRBJ2-7; TRBD2 matches 11 bases. Germline values: CDR1 SGHDT, CDR2 YYEEEE. J was trimmed by 2 bases and V by 3 bases; bases with no gene match: 13. CDR3 length: 18 residues. CDR3 region: CASSYKLAGDSSAYEQYF. The CDR3 DNA reads TGTGCCAGCAGCTACAAACTAGCGGGGGATTCCAGTGCCTACGAGCAGTACTTC.

CDR3 loop: CASSSRGTDNTGELFF. The CDR3 DNA reads as TGTGCCAGCAGCTCTCGGGGGACGGATAACACCGGGGAGCTGTTTTTT. This rearrangement joins TRBV6-2 or TRBV6-3 to TRBJ2-2; tentatively, D is TRBD2 (6 bases). The CDR3 spans 16 residues. Germline V gene sequence: CDR1 MNHEY, CDR2 SVGEGT. V dropped 6 bases and J dropped 2 bases, with 16 bases sitting between them.

The V gene is TRBV28, the J gene TRBJ2-7; D is uncertain. The ends were cut back, 2 bases at V and 2 bases at J, with 19 bases in the middle. CDR3 length equals 17 residues. The germline CDR1 and CDR2 sequences are MDHEN and SYDVKM. This chain's CDR3 is CASSLGLLRDGAYEQYF. As DNA, the CDR3 is TGTGCCAGCAGTTTAGGGTTATTAAGAGACGGAGCCTACGAGCAGTACTTC.

The chain is built from TRBV28 and TRBJ1-5; D gene ambiguous. Germline V gene data show CDR1 as MDHEN and CDR2 as SYDVKM. V was pared by 6 bases and J by 6 bases, with 12 bases between. This CDR3 has 13 amino acids. CDR3 sequence reads: CASRGRGVQPQHF. The DNA for the CDR3 is TGTGCCAGCAGAGGGCGGGGAGTTCAGCCCCAGCATTTT.

The chain is built from TRBV19 and TRBJ1-1; tentatively, D is TRBD1 (6 bases). The V end lost 8 bases, the J end lost 3 bases, and 13 bases lay between the germline ends. Germline assignment: CDR1 LNHDA and CDR2 SQIVND (reference sequence). The CDR3 runs 13 residues. CDR3 region: CASHAGAHTEAFF. CDR3 in DNA: TGTGCCAGTCATGCGGGGGCCCACACTGAAGCTTTCTTT.

The chain has TRBV28 and TRBJ1-1; 7 nucleotides match TRBD1. The germline gives CDR1 MDHEN, CDR2 SYDVKM. After removal of 5 bases from V and 0 bases from J, the junction contained 6 bases not matched to a gene. The CDR3 runs to 15 residues. The CDR3 loop is CASSPEGQLNTEAFF. The CDR3 nucleotides read TGTGCCAGCAGTCCTGAGGGACAGCTGAACACTGAAGCTTTCTTT.

The gene calls are TRBV5-1 and TRBJ2-2; 9 bases align to TRBD1. V trimming: 1 base; J trimming: 8 bases; junction bases outside the gene matches: 9. CDR1 SGHRS and CDR2 YFSETQ come from the germline V gene. CDR3 size: 16 residues. Here the CDR3 reads CASSLYPGQGSGELFF. CDR3 nucleotides: TGCGCCAGCAGCTTGTACCCGGGACAGGGTTCAGGGGAGCTGTTTTTT.

The rearrangement uses TRBV27 and TRBJ1-6; possibly TRBD1 for D (5 bases). Germline CDR1 MNHEY, CDR2 SMNVEV (reference sequence). V lost 7 bases to trimming and J lost 8 bases, with 18 bases between them. The CDR3 contains 15 residues. The CDR3 DNA follows: TGTGCCAGCACTATCATCTTTGGGGGGGATTCACCCCTCCACTTT. The encoded protein is CASTIIFGGDSPLHF.

The chain is built from TRBV12-5 and TRBJ1-2, with unresolved D. The CDR3 is 14 residues long. Germline loops: CDR1 LGHNT, CDR2 FRNRAP. The V end lost 5 bases, the J end lost 4 bases, and 14 bases lay between the germline ends. The CDR3 region is CASGTTGVLYGYTF. The CDR3 coding sequence is TGTGCTAGTGGTACAACCGGGGTTCTCTATGGCTACACCTTC.

This clone was counted only a few times. The gene calls are TRBV11-3 and TRBJ1-2; 8 nucleotides align to TRBD1. Per germline, CDR1 SGHNT and CDR2 YENEEA. This CDR3 spans 15 amino acids. J gave up 5 bases and V 5 bases, and 10 bases lay outside the gene matches. The CDR3, as DNA: TGTGCCAGCAGCCATACCTGGTGGACAGGGTATGGCTACACCTTC. Its protein product is CASSHTWWTGYGYTF.

The rearrangement uses TRBV2 and TRBJ2-1; the match to TRBD1 covers 7 bases. The germline CDR1 and CDR2 sequences are SNHLY and FYNNEI. The V and J ends lost 1 base and 2 bases, in that order; junction bases with no gene match: 2. The CDR3 is made up of 15 amino acids. CDR3 nucleotides: TGTGCCAGCAGTGAAGAGAGGGGGCCCTACAATGAGCAGTTCTTC. This encodes CASSEERGPYNEQFF.

This rearrangement joins TRBV2 to TRBJ1-1, with D perhaps TRBD1 (6 bases). CDR1 is SNHLY and CDR2 is FYNNEI in the germline V gene. The ends were cut back, 5 bases at V and 5 bases at J, with 12 bases in the middle. The CDR3 length is 13 residues. DNA for the CDR3: TGTGCCAGCAGTCGAGACAGGTCAACTGAAGCTTTCTTT. Protein: CASSRDRSTEAFF.

CDR3: CASTLRDRPSTKQYF. The CDR3 DNA is TGTGCCAGCACACTCCGGGACAGGCCCTCTACGAAGCAGTACTTC. The chain is built from TRBV7-9 and TRBJ2-7; TRBD1 aligns across 8 bases. The ends lost 7 bases at V and 8 bases at J; junction bases unmatched: 16. The CDR3 runs to 15 residues. CDR1 SEHNR and CDR2 FQNEAQ come from the germline V gene (reference sequence).

This clone occurred a few times. The chain carries TRBV28 and TRBJ1-5; D remains unclear. The CDR3 has 12 residues. The germline CDR1 and CDR2 sequences are MDHEN and SYDVKM. Trimming took 7 bases from V and 6 from J, leaving 10 bases between them. Here the CDR3 DNA reads TGTGCCAGCAAATTGTCGGGTCAGCCCCAGCATTTT. Translation gives CASKLSGQPQHF.

The rearrangement joins TRBV11-2 to TRBJ1-2; 8 bases map to TRBD1. With V trimmed by 5 bases and J by 8 bases, 7 bases remained unmatched. This CDR3 contains 13 residues. In germline, CDR1 is SGHAT, CDR2 FQNNGV. This CDR3 is CASSPGGFGGYTF. CDR3 sequence (DNA): TGTGCCAGCAGCCCAGGGGGCTTTGGGGGCTACACCTTC.

The chain uses TRBV20-1 and TRBJ1-2; 7 bases agree with TRBD1. J lost 13 bases, V lost 6 bases, and 8 bases had no gene match. Per germline, CDR1 DFQATT and CDR2 SNEGSKA (reference sequence). The CDR3 totals 10 residues. The CDR3 loop is CSAVPDRSTF. CDR3 bases: TGCAGTGCCGTCCCGGACAGGAGCACCTTC.

The chain employs TRBV12-3 or TRBV12-4 and TRBJ1-2; 10 bases line up with TRBD1. Unmatched junction bases numbered 3, after V lost 6 bases and J lost 5 bases. The CDR3 is 13 residues long. The CDR3 here is CASRRDRGYGYTF. The CDR3 DNA reads TGTGCCAGCAGGCGGGACAGGGGATATGGCTACACCTTC.

The CDR3 loop is CAEAGGSGYTF. The CDR3 DNA follows: TGTGCCGAGGCGGGGGGTAGCGGCTACACCTTC. The chain joins TRBV2 to TRBJ1-2, with D maybe TRBD1 (5 bases). CDR3 length: 11 amino acids. Per the germline V gene, CDR1 is SNHLY and CDR2 is FYNNEI. Trimming removed 11 bases from V and 8 bases from J, with 15 bases in between. Based on the CDR3 plus reference TRBV2 and TRBJ1-2, the full variable domain is EPEVTQTPSHQVTQMGQEVILRCVPISNHLYFYWYRQILGQKVEFLVSFYNNEISEKSEIFDDQFSVERPDGSNFTLKIRSTKLEDSAMYFCAEAGGSGYTFGSGTRLTVV.

The chain is built from TRBV7-9 and TRBJ1-5; the D is unclear. Trimming pared 0 bases from V and 7 bases from J, leaving 7 bases between. Per germline, CDR1 SEHNR and CDR2 FQNEAQ (reference sequence). The CDR3 totals 13 residues. CDR3 nucleotides: TGTGCCAGCAGCTTAGCAGAACTACAGCCCCAGCATTTT. It is translated as CASSLAELQPQHF. Variable domain in full (rest from reference TRBV7-9 and TRBJ1-5): DTGVSQNPRHKITKRGQNVTFRCDPISEHNRLYWYRQTLGQGPEFLTYFQNEAQLEKSRLLSDRFSAERPKGSFSTLEIQRTEQGDSAMYLCASSLAELQPQHFGDGTRLSIL.

This chain joins TRBV28 and TRBJ1-5; D might be TRBD1 (6 bases). This CDR3 region has 15 residues. Deletions cut 11 bases from V and 3 bases from J, with 20 bases between. Germline CDR1 is MDHEN and CDR2 is SYDVKM. CDR3: CAHRWGRGDNQPQHF. Here the CDR3 DNA reads TGTGCCCACCGATGGGGCAGGGGCGACAATCAGCCCCAGCATTTT.

The chain uses TRBV19 and TRBJ1-2; weak D call: TRBD1 (5 bases). Germline CDR1 is LNHDA and CDR2 is SQIVND (reference sequence). Trimming removed 7 bases from V and 7 bases from J, with 22 bases in between. The CDR3 spans 15 residues. As DNA, the CDR3 is TGTGCCAGTAAGGTCCAGGTCCAGGGTGTAGGTGGCTACACCTTC. Translation: CASKVQVQGVGGYTF.

The sample holds one count of this clone. This chain links TRBV28 with TRBJ2-1; no clear D. This CDR3 comprises 13 residues. Looked up from germline, CDR1 is MDHEN and CDR2 is SYDVKM. Trimming removed 6 bases at V and 7 bases at J, with 13 bases between. CDR3: CASRLGTPNEQFF. The CDR3 region has the DNA TGTGCCAGCAGGCTTGGTACACCGAATGAGCAGTTCTTC. Full variable domain (missing parts from reference TRBV28 and TRBJ2-1): DVKVTQSSRYLVKRTGEKVFLECVQDMDHENMFWYRQDPGLGLRLIYFSYDVKMKEKGDIPEGYSVSREKKERFSLILESASTNQTSMYLCASRLGTPNEQFFGPGTRLTVL.

DNA of the CDR3: TGTGCCAGCAGTGAACGGCAGGGCCGGACTGAAGCTTTCTTT. Its translation: CASSERQGRTEAFF. This chain links TRBV6-1 with TRBJ1-1; tentatively, D is TRBD1 (5 bases). The CDR3 is 14 amino acids. Trimming took off 2 bases at V and 5 bases at J, with 12 bases between the two ends. Germline V gene data show CDR1 as MNHNS and CDR2 as SASEGT.

The chain has TRBV13 and TRBJ2-7; 10 bases map to TRBD1. The V gene's germline CDR1 is PRHDT and CDR2 FYEKMQ (reference sequence). With V trimmed by 5 bases and J by 2 bases, 9 bases remained unmatched. This CDR3 is 16 amino acids long. Here the CDR3 DNA reads TGTGCCAGCAGCCCCTCCTGGGGGACAGGGGCCTACGAGCAGTACTTC. It specifies CASSPSWGTGAYEQYF. Full variable domain (rest looked up from reference TRBV13 and TRBJ2-7): AAGVIQSPRHLIKEKRETATLKCYPIPRHDTVYWYQQGPGQDPQFLISFYEKMQSDKGSIPDRFSAQQFSDYHSELNMSSLELGDSALYFCASSPSWGTGAYEQYFGPGTRLTVT.

V and J are TRBV19 and TRBJ1-5; D is unresolved. Deletions cut 4 bases from V and 7 bases from J, with 20 bases between. The CDR3 totals 16 residues. Germline V gives CDR1 LNHDA, CDR2 SQIVND (reference sequence). CDR3 DNA: TGTGCCAGTAGTACCCCGCCCGGGTGGAAGAACCAGCCCCAGCATTTT. Protein product: CASSTPPGWKNQPQHF.